Listed below are T cell receptor beta chains from one sample, sequenced in a study of T cells expressing NK-cell markers. TCRdb re-called the 5' RACE reads and catalogs CDR3 proteins one per entry, DNA excluded. The sample has about 150,000 distinct CDR3 sequences. The sequenced material came from blood T cells: a sorted CD56 or NKG2C T cell subset, CD4+ or CD8+ T cells, or bulk PBMC T cells (not recorded which). Source of these receptors: a man younger than 35 in good health. Both conserved end residues are part of each CDR3.

V	J	length	CDR3
TRBV7-9	TRBJ2-1	19	CASSSPLGLAGELYNEQFF
TRBV5-6	TRBJ2-1	17	CASSPTVGGDSYNEQFF
TRBV29-1	TRBJ2-2	13	CSVGLADTGELFF
TRBV7-8	TRBJ2-7	14	CASREGAGYYEQYF
TRBV24-1	TRBJ2-5	16	CATSEPFGQGQETQYF
TRBV29-1	TRBJ2-1	13	CSVPGQLYNEQFF
TRBV6-2/TRBV6-3	TRBJ2-2	15	CASSSILQNTGELFF
TRBV18	TRBJ2-5	15	CASSPPGGEDETQYF
TRBV15	TRBJ1-1	16	CATSQSSINRNTEAFF
TRBV20-1	TRBJ2-5	16	CSAGSGPGQLQETQYF
TRBV5-1	TRBJ1-2	17	CASSYEAGTGSNYGYTF
TRBV7-8	TRBJ2-3	15	CASSTGTSGTDTQYF
TRBV6-1	TRBJ1-1	13	CASSDRTKKEAFF
TRBV6-2/TRBV6-3	TRBJ2-1	12	CASSYRSDEQFF
TRBV12-3/TRBV12-4	TRBJ2-1	12	CASTHDRLEQFF
TRBV7-8	TRBJ2-1	14	CASSLAIAGNEQFF
TRBV9	TRBJ2-1	16	CASSPPTGPSYNEQFF
TRBV5-6	TRBJ1-1	15	CASSLGGEGITEAFF
TRBV24-1	TRBJ2-1	13	CAITDPGNNEQFF
TRBV12-3/TRBV12-4	TRBJ2-1	16	CASSPVQGNTFDEQFF
TRBV12-3/TRBV12-4	TRBJ2-5	14	CASRKREWMETQYF
TRBV13	TRBJ2-1	12	CASSHGIAEQFF
TRBV29-1	TRBJ2-2	14	CSVFIGGNTGELFF
TRBV19	TRBJ2-2	16	CASSMLTSGMTGELFF
TRBV24-1	TRBJ2-7	14	CATSPTASSYEQYF
TRBV5-1	TRBJ2-1	17	CASSLLSRDRVLDEQFF
TRBV12-3/TRBV12-4	TRBJ2-2	16	CASSFWSGRETGELFF
TRBV6-2/TRBV6-3	TRBJ2-5	14	CASSLQTGQETQYF
TRBV5-5	TRBJ2-7	14	CASSPGQGYYEQYF